The clone carrying this TCR beta chain was picked up a small number of times. The CDR3 is 15 residues long. Germline CDR1 SGHDN, CDR2 FVKESK. Trimming took 8 bases from V and 10 from J; bases not matched to a gene: 17. These data originate in a study of CD8 T cells in Susac syndrome. Random hexamers were used to reverse transcribe the RNA input (about 0.5 to 1 ug). TCRdb itself ran the immunoSEQ multiplex PCR reads through MiXCR, one entry per CDR3 protein. Here the sample spans approximately 19,000 distinct CDR3 sequences, around 96% being singletons. The V gene is TRBV14, the J gene TRBJ2-1, with 7 bases fitting TRBD1. This sequence originates from a human donor in good health. The source material was CD8+ T cells from PBMCs. In nucleotides, the CDR3 is TGTGCCAGCGATGTGACCGGGACAGAGCTAAAAGAGCAGTTCTTC. Amino acid sequence: CASDVTGTELKEQFF.